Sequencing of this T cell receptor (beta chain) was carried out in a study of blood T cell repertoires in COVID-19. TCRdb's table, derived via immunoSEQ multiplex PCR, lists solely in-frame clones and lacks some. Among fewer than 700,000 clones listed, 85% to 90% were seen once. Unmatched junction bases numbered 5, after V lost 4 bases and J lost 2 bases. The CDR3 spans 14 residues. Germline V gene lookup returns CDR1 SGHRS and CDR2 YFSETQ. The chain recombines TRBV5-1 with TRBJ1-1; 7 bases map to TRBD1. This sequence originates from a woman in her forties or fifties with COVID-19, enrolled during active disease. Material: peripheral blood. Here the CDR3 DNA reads TGCGCCAGCAGCCCCTGGACAGGTAACACTGAAGCTTTCTTT. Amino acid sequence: CASSPWTGNTEAFF.